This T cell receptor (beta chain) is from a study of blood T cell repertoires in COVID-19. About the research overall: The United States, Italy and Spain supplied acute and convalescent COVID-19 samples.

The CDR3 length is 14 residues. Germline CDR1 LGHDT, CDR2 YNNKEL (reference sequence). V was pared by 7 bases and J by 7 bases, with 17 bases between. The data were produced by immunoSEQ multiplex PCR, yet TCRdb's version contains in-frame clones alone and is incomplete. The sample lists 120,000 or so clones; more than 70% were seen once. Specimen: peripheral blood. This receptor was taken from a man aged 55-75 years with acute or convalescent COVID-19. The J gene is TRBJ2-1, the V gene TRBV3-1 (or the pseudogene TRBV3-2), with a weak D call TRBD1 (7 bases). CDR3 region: CASTQGGVHNEQFF. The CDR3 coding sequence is TGTGCCAGCACTCAGGGGGGAGTTCATAATGAGCAGTTCTTC.